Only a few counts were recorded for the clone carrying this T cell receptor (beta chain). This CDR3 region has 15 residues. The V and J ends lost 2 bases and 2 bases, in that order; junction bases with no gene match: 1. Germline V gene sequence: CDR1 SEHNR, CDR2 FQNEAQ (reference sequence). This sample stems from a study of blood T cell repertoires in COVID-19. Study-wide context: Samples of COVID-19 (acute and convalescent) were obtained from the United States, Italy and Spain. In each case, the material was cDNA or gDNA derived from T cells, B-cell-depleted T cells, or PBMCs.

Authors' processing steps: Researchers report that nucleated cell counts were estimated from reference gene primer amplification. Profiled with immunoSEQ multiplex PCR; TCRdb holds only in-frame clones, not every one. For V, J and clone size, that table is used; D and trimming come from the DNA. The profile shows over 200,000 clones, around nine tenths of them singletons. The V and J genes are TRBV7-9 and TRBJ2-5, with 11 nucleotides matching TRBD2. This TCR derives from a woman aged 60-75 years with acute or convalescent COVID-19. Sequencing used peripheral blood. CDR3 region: CASSLTSGGQETQYF. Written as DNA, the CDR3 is TGTGCCAGCAGCTTAACTAGCGGGGGACAAGAGACCCAGTACTTC.